Below are 6 T cell receptor beta chains sequenced from a single sample in a study of T-cell memory formation after mild COVID-19. One entry per CDR3 protein, called by TCRdb with MiXCR from the 5' RACE reads. The sample has roughly 550,000 distinct CDR3 sequences; approximately 20% are singletons. Specimen: PBMCs or a T cell subset sorted from them (not recorded which). These receptor sequences come from an adult woman who had mild COVID-19 (a few samples of this study predate the infection). Cell type and time point are not known.

The V and J genes are TRBV5-1 and TRBJ1-2; no clear D. CDR3 length: 13 amino acids. V dropped 4 bases and J dropped 2 bases, with 9 bases sitting between them. CDR1 SGHRS and CDR2 YFSETQ come from the germline V gene. Written as DNA, the CDR3 is TGCGCCAGCAGCGATTCCGACAACTATGGCTACACCTTC. It yields the protein CASSDSDNYGYTF.

The CDR3 DNA is TGTGCCAGCAGCTTAATTAACCCCGGGGGGAGGCAGTTCTTC. Its protein product is CASSLINPGGRQFF. The V gene is TRBV7-2, the J gene TRBJ2-1; 7 bases map to TRBD2. Germline V CDR1 and CDR2: SGHTA, FQGNSA. V shed 2 bases, J shed 12 bases, and the junction held 10 bases outside the gene matches. This CDR3 region has 14 residues.

The V gene is TRBV10-3, the J gene TRBJ2-1; D possibly matches TRBD1 or TRBD2 (6 bases each). The V end was cut by 4 bases, the J end by 3 bases, with 16 bases between. The CDR3 spans 16 residues. CDR1 and CDR2 from the germline V gene are ENHRY and SYGVKD. CDR3 in amino acids: CAISAVEGGNYNEQFF. The DNA of the CDR3 is TGTGCCATCAGTGCAGTGGAGGGGGGTAACTACAATGAGCAGTTCTTC.

Only a few counts were recorded for this clonotype. J is TRBJ1-2 and V is TRBV5-5, with a possible D match to TRBD1 (6 bases). CDR3 length: 13 amino acids. Germline V gene lookup returns CDR1 SGHKS and CDR2 YYEKEE (reference sequence). Trimming shortened V by 6 bases and J by 4 bases, and 13 bases separated the two germline ends. The CDR3 DNA reads TGTGCCAGCAATCCAGGACAGAGCTATGGCTACACCTTC. It codes for CASNPGQSYGYTF.

This clonotype was seen at least ten times. This chain connects TRBV5-6 to TRBJ2-5, with TRBD1 as a possible D gene (7 bases). Trimming stripped 1 base from V and 8 bases from J, with 24 bases between. The CDR3 is 17 amino acids. Germline CDR1 is SGHDT and CDR2 is YYEEEE. CDR3 loop: CASSLSTSTDQGDTQYF. The CDR3 DNA is TGTGCCAGCAGCTTGTCGACTAGTACCGACCAGGGGGATACCCAGTACTTC. The whole variable domain, filled in from reference TRBV5-6 and TRBJ2-5, reads DAGVTQSPTHLIKTRGQQVTLRCSPKSGHDTVSWYQQALGQGPQFIFQYYEEEERQRGNFPDRFSGHQFPNYSSELNVNALLLGDSALYLCASSLSTSTDQGDTQYFGPGTRLLVL.

The rearrangement joins TRBV7-7 to TRBJ2-2; 9 bases match TRBD1. Trimming cost V 8 bases and J 6 bases; bases outside gene matches: 10. Germline V gives CDR1 SSHAT, CDR2 FNYEAQ (reference sequence). The CDR3 has 15 amino acids. The CDR3 here is CASRTGQGSPGELFF. The CDR3 coding sequence is TGTGCCAGCCGGACGGGACAGGGCTCGCCCGGGGAGCTGTTTTTT.